Listed below are T cell receptor beta chains from one sample, sequenced in a study of blood T cell repertoires in COVID-19. Sequenced by immunoSEQ multiplex PCR; TCRdb stores in-frame clones only, minus some. The sample contains over 55,000 clones, about 75% of which appear only once. Sequencing was performed on peripheral blood. These TCRs come from a human donor in a cohort sampled during active COVID-19. CDR3s include the opening cysteine and the closing phenylalanine or tryptophan. Each record gives: V gene, D gene, J gene, CDR3 length, clone size, CDR3 DNA, CDR3 protein. D genes are given only for firm matches. The listing skips clone size in some rows; elsewhere it reads once, few, many or a size class.

>TRBV28|TRBD2|TRBJ2-7|15|NA
TGTGCCAGCAGTTCGCTAGCGGGAGGGGGATACGAGCAGTACTTC
CASSSLAGGGYEQYF
>TRBV19|NA|TRBJ2-2|16|NA
TGTGCCAGTACACTGCGGGACAGTCCGAACACCGGGGAGCTGTTTTTT
CASTLRDSPNTGELFF
>TRBV11-2|TRBD2|TRBJ2-1|16|NA
TGTGCCAGCAGCTTATCACTAGCGGGGGCCTACAATGAGCAGTTCTTC
CASSLSLAGAYNEQFF
>TRBV6-5|TRBD1|TRBJ2-7|14|few
TGTGCCAGCAGCTCTTCGACAGGGGTCTACGAGCAGTACTTC
CASSSSTGVYEQYF
>TRBV7-9|NA|TRBJ2-7|13|NA
TGTGCCAGCAGCCGACAGAACCCCTACGAGCAGTACTTC
CASSRQNPYEQYF
>TRBV7-9|TRBD1|TRBJ1-3|14|once
TGTGCCAGTGCCCCCGGGACAGAAGGAAACACCATATATTTT
CASAPGTEGNTIYF
>TRBV10-3|NA|TRBJ2-7|14|NA
TGTGCCATCAGTGAGTCGGAAACTACCTACGAGCAGTACTTC
CAISESETTYEQYF
>TRBV27|NA|TRBJ1-4|14|NA
TGTGCCAGTTCGGACATTTCGACTAATGAAAAACTGTTTTTT
CASSDISTNEKLFF
>TRBV7-8|TRBD1|TRBJ2-1|16|NA
TGTGCCAGCAGCAGTCGCCGGGACAGGTGGGACAATGAGCAGTTCTTC
CASSSRRDRWDNEQFF
>TRBV4-1|TRBD1|TRBJ1-5|17|few
TGCGCCAGCAGCCCGGTCCCGGGACAGGGTCTTGGGCAGCCCCAGCATTTT
CASSPVPGQGLGQPQHF
>TRBV10-3|NA|TRBJ1-1|14|NA
TGTGCCATCAGCCCGAGTGACAGGAACACTGAAGCTTTCTTT
CAISPSDRNTEAFF
>TRBV4-2|NA|TRBJ2-7|13|NA
TGTGCCAGCAGCCAAGGGGGGTCGGGGGTGCAGTACTTC
CASSQGGSGVQYF
>TRBV7-6|NA|TRBJ2-1|15|NA
TGTGCCAGCAGCCCCCAAGCTTACTCCTACAATGAGCAGTTCTTC
CASSPQAYSYNEQFF
>TRBV11-2|NA|TRBJ2-7|16|NA
TGTGCCAGCAGCTTAGCATTTTCAGGGGCCTCCTACGAGCAGTACTTC
CASSLAFSGASYEQYF
>TRBV5-1|NA|TRBJ2-7|13|NA
TGCGCCAGCAGCCACTCCACCTCCTACGAGCAGTACTTC
CASSHSTSYEQYF
>TRBV4-1|NA|TRBJ1-6|17|NA
TGCGCCAGCAGCCTGCTTCCCGCCAGGGAGGGATATTCACCCCTCCACTTT
CASSLLPAREGYSPLHF
>TRBV10-3|NA|TRBJ1-5|12|NA
TGTGCCATCGGGGGGAGAAATCAGCCCCAGCATTTT
CAIGGRNQPQHF
>TRBV6-1|NA|TRBJ2-2|16|once
TGTGCCAGCAGTGTTTCAAGGCAGGTGAACACCGGGGAGCTGTTTTTT
CASSVSRQVNTGELFF
>TRBV7-2|NA|TRBJ1-2|14|NA
TGTGCCAGCAGCTTACAACAAAGGGGGTATGGCTACACCTTC
CASSLQQRGYGYTF
>TRBV29-1|NA|TRBJ1-1|13|NA
TGCAGCGTTAAAACGTCCAGGGCAACTGAAGCTTTCTTT
CSVKTSRATEAFF
>TRBV2|TRBD2|TRBJ2-4|17|once
TGTGCCAGCAGTGAGGGGCCCCTGAGCGGGGAGTTGAACATTCAGTACTTC
CASSEGPLSGELNIQYF
>TRBV5-3|TRBD1|TRBJ1-2|14|many
TGTGCCAGAAGCTTGGCAGGGGGCGACTATGGCTACACCTTC
CARSLAGGDYGYTF
>TRBV2|TRBD2|TRBJ2-7|16|NA
TGTGCCAGCCAGGGACTAGCGGGAATTGTGCAAGGCGAGCAGTACTTC
CASQGLAGIVQGEQYF
>TRBV18|TRBD1|TRBJ2-7|14|once
TGTGCCAGCTCACTAAGACAGGGGACCCACGAGCAGTACTTC
CASSLRQGTHEQYF
>TRBV6-2/TRBV6-3|TRBD1|TRBJ2-1|14|NA
TGTGCCAGCAGTCGCACCGTCCAGGGGGACGAGCAGTTCTTC
CASSRTVQGDEQFF
>TRBV3-1/TRBV3-2|NA|TRBJ2-6|14|NA
TGTGCCAGCAGCCTTAGTTCTGGGGCCAACGTCCTGACTTTC
CASSLSSGANVLTF
>TRBV7-9|NA|TRBJ2-3|13|NA
TGTGCCAGCAGCCCCACTGGCACAGATACGCAGTATTTT
CASSPTGTDTQYF
>TRBV7-3|NA|TRBJ2-2|13|NA
TGTGCCAGCAGCCCAGCGAGGACCGGGGAGCTGTTTTTT
CASSPARTGELFF
>TRBV9|NA|TRBJ1-5|13|NA
TGTGCCAGCAGCGCCGGGGGTGATCAGCCCCAGCATTTT
CASSAGGDQPQHF
>TRBV29-1|TRBD1|TRBJ1-2|13|few
TGCAGCGTTCGGACAGGGGGAATTTATGGCTACACCTTC
CSVRTGGIYGYTF
>TRBV6-6|NA|TRBJ1-5|14|NA
TGTGCCAGCAGTTTGGGACTGTTCAATCAGCCCCAGCATTTT
CASSLGLFNQPQHF
>TRBV27|NA|TRBJ1-6|15|NA
TGTGCCAGCAGGTCCCCAGGGGCGCAGAGTTCACCCCTCCACTTT
CASRSPGAQSSPLHF